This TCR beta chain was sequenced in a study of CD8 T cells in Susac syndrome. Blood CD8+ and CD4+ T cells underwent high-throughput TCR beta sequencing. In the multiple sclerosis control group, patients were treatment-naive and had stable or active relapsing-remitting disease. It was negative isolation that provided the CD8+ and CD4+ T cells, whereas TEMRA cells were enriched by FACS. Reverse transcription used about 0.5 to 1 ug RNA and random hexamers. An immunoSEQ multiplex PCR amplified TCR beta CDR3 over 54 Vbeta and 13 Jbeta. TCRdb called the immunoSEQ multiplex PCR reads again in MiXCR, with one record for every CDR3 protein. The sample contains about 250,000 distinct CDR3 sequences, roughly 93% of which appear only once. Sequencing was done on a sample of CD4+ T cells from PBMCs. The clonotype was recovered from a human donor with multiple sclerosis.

The CDR3 here is CASRAGQPPQPQHF. The CDR3 region has the DNA TGTGCCAGCAGGGCAGGACAGCCACCCCAGCCCCAGCATTTT. The genes are TRBV6-6 and TRBJ1-5, with D possibly being TRBD1 (6 bases). The CDR3 length is 14 residues. Trimming removed 6 bases from V and 7 bases from J, with 16 bases in between. Germline CDR1 is MNHNY and CDR2 is SVGAGI (reference sequence).